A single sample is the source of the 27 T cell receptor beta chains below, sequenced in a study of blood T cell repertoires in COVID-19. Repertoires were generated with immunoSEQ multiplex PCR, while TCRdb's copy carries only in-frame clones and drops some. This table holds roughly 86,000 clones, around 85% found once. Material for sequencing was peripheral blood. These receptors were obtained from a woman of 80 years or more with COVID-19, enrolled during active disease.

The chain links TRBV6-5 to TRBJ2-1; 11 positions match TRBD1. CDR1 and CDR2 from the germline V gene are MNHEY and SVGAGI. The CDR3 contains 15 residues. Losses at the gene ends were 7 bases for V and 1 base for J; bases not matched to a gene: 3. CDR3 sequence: CASTRDRGSYNEQFF. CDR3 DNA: TGTGCCAGCACCCGGGACAGGGGGTCCTACAATGAGCAGTTCTTC.

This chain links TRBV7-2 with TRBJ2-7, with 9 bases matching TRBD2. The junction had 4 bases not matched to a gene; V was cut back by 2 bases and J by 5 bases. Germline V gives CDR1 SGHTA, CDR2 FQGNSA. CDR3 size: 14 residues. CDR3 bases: TGTGCCAGCAGCTTACAGCGGGGGGAGAACGAGCAGTACTTC. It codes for CASSLQRGENEQYF.

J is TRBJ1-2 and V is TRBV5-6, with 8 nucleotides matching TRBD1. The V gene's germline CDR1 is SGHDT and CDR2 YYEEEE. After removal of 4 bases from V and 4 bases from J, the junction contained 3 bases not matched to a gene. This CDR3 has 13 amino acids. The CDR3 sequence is CASSSQGAYGYTF. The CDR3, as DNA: TGTGCCAGCAGCAGCCAGGGGGCCTATGGCTACACCTTC.

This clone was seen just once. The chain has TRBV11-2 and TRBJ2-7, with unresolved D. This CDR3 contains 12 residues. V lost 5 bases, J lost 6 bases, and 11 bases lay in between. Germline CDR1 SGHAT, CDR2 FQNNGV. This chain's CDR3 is CASSDQWSEQYF. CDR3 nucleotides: TGTGCCAGCAGCGATCAGTGGAGCGAGCAGTACTTC.

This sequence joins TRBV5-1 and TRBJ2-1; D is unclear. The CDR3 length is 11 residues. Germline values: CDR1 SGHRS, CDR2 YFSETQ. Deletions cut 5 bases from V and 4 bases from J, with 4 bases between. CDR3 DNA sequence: TGCGCCAGCAGTCAATACAATGAGCAGTTCTTC. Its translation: CASSQYNEQFF.

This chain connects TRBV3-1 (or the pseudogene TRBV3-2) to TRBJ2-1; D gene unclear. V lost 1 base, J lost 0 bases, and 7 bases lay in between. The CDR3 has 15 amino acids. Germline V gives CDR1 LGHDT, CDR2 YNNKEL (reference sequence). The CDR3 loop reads CASSQGRHSYNEQFF. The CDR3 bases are TGTGCCAGCAGCCAAGGCAGGCACTCCTACAATGAGCAGTTCTTC.

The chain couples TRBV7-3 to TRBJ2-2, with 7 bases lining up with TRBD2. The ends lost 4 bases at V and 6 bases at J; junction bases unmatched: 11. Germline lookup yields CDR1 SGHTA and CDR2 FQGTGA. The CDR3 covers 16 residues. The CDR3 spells CASSSGLGVVAGELFF. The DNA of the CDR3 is TGTGCCAGCAGCTCAGGACTAGGTGTAGTTGCCGGGGAGCTGTTTTTT.

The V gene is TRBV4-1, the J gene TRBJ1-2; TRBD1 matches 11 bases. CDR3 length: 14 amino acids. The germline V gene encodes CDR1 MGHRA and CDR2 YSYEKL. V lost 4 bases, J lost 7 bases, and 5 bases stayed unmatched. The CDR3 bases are TGCGCCAGCAGCCTGGACAGGGGGCTAGGTGGCTACACCTTC. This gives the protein CASSLDRGLGGYTF.

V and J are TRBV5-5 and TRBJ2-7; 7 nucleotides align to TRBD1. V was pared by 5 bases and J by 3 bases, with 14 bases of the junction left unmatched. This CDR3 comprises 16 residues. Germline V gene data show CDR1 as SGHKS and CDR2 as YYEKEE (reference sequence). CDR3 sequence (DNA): TGTGCCAGCAGTACTGGACCACAGGGGATTCTCTACGAGCAGTACTTC. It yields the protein CASSTGPQGILYEQYF.

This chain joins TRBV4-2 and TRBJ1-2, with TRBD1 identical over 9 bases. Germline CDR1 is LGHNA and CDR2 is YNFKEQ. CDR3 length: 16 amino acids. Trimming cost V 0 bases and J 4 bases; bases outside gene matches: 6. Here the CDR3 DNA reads TGTGCCAGCAGCCAAGATCGGACAGGGGCCGGCTATGGCTACACCTTC. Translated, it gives CASSQDRTGAGYGYTF.

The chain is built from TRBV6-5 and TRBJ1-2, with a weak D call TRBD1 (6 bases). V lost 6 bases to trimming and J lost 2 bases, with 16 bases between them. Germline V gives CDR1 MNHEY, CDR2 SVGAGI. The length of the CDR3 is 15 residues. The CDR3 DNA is TGTGCCAGCAGCAAACCGACAGGACCCAACTATGGCTACACCTTC. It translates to CASSKPTGPNYGYTF.

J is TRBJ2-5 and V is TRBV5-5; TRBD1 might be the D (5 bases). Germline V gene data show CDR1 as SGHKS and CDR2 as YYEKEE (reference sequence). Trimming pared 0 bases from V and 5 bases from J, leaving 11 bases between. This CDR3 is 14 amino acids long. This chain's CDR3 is CASSLVPGLETQYF. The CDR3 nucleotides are TGTGCCAGCAGCTTGGTCCCAGGGCTGGAGACCCAGTACTTC.

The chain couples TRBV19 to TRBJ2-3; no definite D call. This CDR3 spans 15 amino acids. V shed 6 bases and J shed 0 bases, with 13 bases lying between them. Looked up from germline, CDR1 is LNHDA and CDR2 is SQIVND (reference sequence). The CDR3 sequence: CASSLARWSTDTQYF. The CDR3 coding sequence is TGTGCCAGTAGCCTCGCCCGGTGGAGCACAGATACGCAGTATTTT.

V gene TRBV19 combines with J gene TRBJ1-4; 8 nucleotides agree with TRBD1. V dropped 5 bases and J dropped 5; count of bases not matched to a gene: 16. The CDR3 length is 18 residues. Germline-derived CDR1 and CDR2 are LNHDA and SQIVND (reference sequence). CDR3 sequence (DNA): TGTGCCAGTAGTGGGGCCGGGACAGGTTTCCAGTTGAATGAAAAACTGTTTTTT. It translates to CASSGAGTGFQLNEKLFF.

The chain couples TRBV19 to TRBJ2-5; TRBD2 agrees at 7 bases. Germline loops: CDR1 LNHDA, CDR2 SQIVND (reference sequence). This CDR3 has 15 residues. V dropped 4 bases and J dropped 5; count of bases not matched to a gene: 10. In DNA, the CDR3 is TGTGCCAGTAGTACCTCCCCAGCGGGGTGGGAGACCCAGTACTTC. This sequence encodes CASSTSPAGWETQYF.

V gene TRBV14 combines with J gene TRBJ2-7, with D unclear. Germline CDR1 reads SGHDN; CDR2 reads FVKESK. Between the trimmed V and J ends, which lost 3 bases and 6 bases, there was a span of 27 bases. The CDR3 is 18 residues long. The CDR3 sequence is CASSHQTRGSVVRFEQYF. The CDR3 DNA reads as TGTGCCAGCAGCCACCAGACCCGCGGCAGCGTCGTTCGGTTCGAGCAGTACTTC.

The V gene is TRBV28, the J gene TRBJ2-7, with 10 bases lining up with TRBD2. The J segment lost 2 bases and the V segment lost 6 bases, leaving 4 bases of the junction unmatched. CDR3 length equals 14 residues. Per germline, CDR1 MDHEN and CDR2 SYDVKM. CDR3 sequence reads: CASRASGGTYEQYF. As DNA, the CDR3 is TGTGCCAGCAGAGCTAGCGGGGGCACCTACGAGCAGTACTTC.

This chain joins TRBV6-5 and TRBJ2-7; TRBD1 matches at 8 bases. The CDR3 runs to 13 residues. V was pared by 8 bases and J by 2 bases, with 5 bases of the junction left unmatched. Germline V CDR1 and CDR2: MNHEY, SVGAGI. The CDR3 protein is CASGQGATYEQYF. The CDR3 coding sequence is TGTGCCAGCGGACAGGGAGCCACCTACGAGCAGTACTTC.

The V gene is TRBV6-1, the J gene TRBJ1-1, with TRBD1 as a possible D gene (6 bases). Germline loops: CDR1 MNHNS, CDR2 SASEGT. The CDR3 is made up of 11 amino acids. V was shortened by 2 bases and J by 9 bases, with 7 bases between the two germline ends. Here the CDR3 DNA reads TGTGCCAGCAGTGAACAGGGGCAAGCTTTCTTT. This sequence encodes CASSEQGQAFF.

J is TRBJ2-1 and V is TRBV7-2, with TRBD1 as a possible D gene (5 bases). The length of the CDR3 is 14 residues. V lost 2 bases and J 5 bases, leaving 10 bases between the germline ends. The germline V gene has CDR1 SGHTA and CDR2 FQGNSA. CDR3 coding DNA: TGTGCCAGCAGCTTATTCGGCAGGGACAATGAGCAGTTCTTC. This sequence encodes CASSLFGRDNEQFF.

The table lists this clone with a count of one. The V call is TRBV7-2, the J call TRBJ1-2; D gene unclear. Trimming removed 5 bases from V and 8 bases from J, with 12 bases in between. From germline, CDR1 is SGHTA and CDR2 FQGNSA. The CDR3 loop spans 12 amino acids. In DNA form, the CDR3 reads TGTGCCAGCAGCCACGAGGGTTGGGGCTACACCTTC. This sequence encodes CASSHEGWGYTF.

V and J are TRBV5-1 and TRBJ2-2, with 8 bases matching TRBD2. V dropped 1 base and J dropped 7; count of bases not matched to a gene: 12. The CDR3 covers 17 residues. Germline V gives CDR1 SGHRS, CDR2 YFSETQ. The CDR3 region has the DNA TGCGCCAGCAGCTTGCCCTTCGCGGGAGGTCATATCGGGGAGCTGTTTTTT. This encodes CASSLPFAGGHIGELFF. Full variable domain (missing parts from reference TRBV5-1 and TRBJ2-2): KAGVTQTPRYLIKTRGQQVTLSCSPISGHRSVSWYQQTPGQGLQFLFEYFSETQRNKGNFPGRFSGRQFSNSRSEMNVSTLELGDSALYLCASSLPFAGGHIGELFFGEGSRLTVL.

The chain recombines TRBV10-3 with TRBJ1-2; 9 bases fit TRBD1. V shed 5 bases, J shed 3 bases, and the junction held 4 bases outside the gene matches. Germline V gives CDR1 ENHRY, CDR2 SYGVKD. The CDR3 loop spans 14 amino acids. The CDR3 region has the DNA TGTGCCATCAGTTCACAGGGGGCGGACTATGGCTACACCTTC. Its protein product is CAISSQGADYGYTF.

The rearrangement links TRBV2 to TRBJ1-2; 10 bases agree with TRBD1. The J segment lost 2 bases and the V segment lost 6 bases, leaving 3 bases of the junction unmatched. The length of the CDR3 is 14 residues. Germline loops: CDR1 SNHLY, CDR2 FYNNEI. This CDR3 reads CASRETGGNYGYTF. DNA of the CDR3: TGTGCCAGCAGGGAGACAGGGGGCAACTATGGCTACACCTTC.

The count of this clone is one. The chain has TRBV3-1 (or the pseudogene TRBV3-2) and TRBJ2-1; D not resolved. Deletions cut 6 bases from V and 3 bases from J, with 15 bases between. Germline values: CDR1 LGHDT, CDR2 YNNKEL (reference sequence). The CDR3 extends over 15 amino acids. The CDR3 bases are TGTGCCAGCAGACTTAGAGAGAATCTCTACAATGAGCAGTTCTTC. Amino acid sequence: CASRLRENLYNEQFF.

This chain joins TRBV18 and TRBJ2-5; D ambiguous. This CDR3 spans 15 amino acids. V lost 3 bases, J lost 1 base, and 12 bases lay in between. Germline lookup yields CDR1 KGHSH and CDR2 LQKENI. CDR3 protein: CASSPIPTGQETQYF. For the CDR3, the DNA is TGTGCCAGCTCACCGATTCCGACTGGCCAAGAGACCCAGTACTTC.

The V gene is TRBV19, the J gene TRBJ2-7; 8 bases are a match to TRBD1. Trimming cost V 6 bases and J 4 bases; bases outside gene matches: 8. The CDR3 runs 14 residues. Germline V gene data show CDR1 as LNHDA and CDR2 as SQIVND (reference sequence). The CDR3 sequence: CASSKTGVVYEQYF. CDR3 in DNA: TGTGCCAGTAGCAAGACAGGGGTCGTGTACGAGCAGTACTTC.